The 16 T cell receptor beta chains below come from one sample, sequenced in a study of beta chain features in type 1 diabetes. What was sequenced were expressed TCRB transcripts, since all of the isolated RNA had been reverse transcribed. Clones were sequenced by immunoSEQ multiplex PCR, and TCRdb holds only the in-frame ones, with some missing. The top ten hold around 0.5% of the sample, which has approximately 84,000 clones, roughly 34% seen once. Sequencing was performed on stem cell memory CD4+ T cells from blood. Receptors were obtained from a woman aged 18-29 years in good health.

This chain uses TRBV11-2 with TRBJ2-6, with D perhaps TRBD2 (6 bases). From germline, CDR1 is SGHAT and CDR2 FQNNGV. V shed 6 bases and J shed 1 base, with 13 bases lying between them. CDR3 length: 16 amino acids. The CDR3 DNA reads TGTGCCAGCAGTTTTAAAGGAGGGTCTGGGGCCAACGTCCTGACTTTC. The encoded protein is CASSFKGGSGANVLTF.

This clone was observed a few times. This CDR3 is CASSGRTENTEAFF. The CDR3 region has the DNA TGCGCCAGCAGCGGGAGGACGGAGAACACTGAAGCTTTCTTT. This rearrangement joins TRBV5-1 to TRBJ1-1; D is unclear. Per germline, CDR1 SGHRS and CDR2 YFSETQ. The CDR3 consists of 14 residues. V lost 4 bases and J 1 base, leaving 11 bases between the germline ends.

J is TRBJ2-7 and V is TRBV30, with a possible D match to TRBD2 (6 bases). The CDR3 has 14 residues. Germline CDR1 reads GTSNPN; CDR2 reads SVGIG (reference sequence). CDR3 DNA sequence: TGTGCTTTTGGGATCGCGGGACTTTCCTACGAGCAGTACTTC. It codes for CAFGIAGLSYEQYF.

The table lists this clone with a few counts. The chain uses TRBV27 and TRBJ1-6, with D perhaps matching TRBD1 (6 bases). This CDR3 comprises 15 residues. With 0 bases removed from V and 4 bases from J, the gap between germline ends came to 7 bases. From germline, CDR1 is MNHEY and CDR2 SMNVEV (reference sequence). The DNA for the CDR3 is TGTGCCAGCAGTTTATCGACAGGTTATAATTCACCCCTCCACTTT. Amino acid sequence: CASSLSTGYNSPLHF.

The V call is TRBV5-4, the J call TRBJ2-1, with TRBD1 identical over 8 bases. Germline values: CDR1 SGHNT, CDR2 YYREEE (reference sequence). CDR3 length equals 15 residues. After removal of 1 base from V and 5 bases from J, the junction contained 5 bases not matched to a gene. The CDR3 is CASSLPGQDNNEQFF. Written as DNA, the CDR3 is TGTGCCAGCAGCTTGCCGGGACAGGACAACAATGAGCAGTTCTTC.

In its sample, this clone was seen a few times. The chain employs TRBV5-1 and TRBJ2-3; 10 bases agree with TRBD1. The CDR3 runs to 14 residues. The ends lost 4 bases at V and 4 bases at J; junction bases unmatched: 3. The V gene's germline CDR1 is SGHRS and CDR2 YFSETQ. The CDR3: CASSPGQGADTQYF. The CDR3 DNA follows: TGCGCCAGCAGCCCCGGACAGGGGGCAGATACGCAGTATTTT.

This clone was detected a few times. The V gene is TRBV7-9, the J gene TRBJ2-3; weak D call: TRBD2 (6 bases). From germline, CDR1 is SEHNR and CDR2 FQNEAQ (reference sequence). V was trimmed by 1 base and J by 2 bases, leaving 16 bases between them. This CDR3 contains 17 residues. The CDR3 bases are TGTGCCAGCAGCTTAGGTGAATCAGCGGGTCACACAGATACGCAGTATTTT. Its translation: CASSLGESAGHTDTQYF.

Here the CDR3 DNA reads TGTGCCACTCGACAGTCCTACGAGCAGTACTTC. It translates to CATRQSYEQYF. The chain joins TRBV2 to TRBJ2-7; weak D call: TRBD1 (5 bases). CDR1 and CDR2 (germline): SNHLY, FYNNEI. V lost 10 bases, J lost 1 base, and 8 bases lay in between. CDR3 length equals 11 residues.

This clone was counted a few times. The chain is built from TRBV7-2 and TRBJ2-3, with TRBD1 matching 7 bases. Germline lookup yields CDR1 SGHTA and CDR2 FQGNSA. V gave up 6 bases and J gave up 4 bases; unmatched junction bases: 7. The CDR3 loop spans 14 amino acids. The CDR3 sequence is CASRPQGQADTQYF. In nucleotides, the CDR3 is TGTGCCAGCAGGCCACAGGGGCAGGCAGATACGCAGTATTTT. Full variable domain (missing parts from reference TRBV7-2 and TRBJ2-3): GAGVSQSPSNKVTEKGKDVELRCDPISGHTALYWYRQSLGQGLEFLIYFQGNSAPDKSGLPSDRFSAERTGGSVSTLTIQRTQQEDSAVYLCASRPQGQADTQYFGPGTRLTVL.

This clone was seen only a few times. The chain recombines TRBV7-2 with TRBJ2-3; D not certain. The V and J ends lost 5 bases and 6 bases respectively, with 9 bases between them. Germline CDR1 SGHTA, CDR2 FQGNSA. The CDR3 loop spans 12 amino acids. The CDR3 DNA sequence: TGTGCCAGCAGCCCGTTCTCGGATACGCAGTATTTT. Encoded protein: CASSPFSDTQYF.

The CDR3 coding sequence is TGTGCCAGCAGCCAAGTCGGGCCGGGGGGCAACATTCAGTACTTC. Translating gives CASSQVGPGGNIQYF. The chain employs TRBV4-2 and TRBJ2-4, with a tentative D call TRBD2 (7 bases). The CDR3 totals 15 residues. Looked up from germline, CDR1 is LGHNA and CDR2 is YNFKEQ. The ends were cut back, 1 base at V and 7 bases at J, with 14 bases in the middle.

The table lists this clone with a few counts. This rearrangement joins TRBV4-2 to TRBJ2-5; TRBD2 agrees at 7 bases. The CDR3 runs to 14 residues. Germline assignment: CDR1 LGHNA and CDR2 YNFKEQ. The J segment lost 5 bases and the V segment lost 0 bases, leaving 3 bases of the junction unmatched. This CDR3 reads CASSQDSRGETQYF. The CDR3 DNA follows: TGTGCCAGCAGCCAAGATTCGCGGGGGGAGACCCAGTACTTC.

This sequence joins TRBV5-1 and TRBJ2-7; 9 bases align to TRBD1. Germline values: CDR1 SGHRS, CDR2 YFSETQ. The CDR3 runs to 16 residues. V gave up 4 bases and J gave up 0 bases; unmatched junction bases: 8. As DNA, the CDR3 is TGCGCCAGCAGCGCCGCCGGGACAGGGTTCTCCTACGAGCAGTACTTC. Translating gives CASSAAGTGFSYEQYF.

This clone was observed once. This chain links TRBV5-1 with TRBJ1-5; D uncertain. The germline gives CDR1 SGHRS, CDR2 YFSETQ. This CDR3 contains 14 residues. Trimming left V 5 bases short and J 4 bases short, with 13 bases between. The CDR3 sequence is CASREGSENQPQHF. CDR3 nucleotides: TGCGCCAGCAGGGAGGGTTCCGAGAATCAGCCCCAGCATTTT.

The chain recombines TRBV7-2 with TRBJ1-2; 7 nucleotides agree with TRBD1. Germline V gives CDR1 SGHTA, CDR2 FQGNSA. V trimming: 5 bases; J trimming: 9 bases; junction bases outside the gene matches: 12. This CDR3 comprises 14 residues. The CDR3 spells CASSQSRGNPSYTF. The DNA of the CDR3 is TGTGCCAGCAGCCAAAGCAGGGGGAATCCTAGCTACACCTTC.

The CDR3 sequence is CASSFRSGLGEQYF. The CDR3 DNA is TGTGCCAGCAGTTTCCGGTCAGGGCTAGGCGAGCAGTACTTC. The gene calls are TRBV27 and TRBJ2-7; tentatively, D is TRBD1 (5 bases). Trimming stripped 3 bases from V and 6 bases from J, with 15 bases between. The CDR3 totals 14 residues. Germline V gene data show CDR1 as MNHEY and CDR2 as SMNVEV (reference sequence).